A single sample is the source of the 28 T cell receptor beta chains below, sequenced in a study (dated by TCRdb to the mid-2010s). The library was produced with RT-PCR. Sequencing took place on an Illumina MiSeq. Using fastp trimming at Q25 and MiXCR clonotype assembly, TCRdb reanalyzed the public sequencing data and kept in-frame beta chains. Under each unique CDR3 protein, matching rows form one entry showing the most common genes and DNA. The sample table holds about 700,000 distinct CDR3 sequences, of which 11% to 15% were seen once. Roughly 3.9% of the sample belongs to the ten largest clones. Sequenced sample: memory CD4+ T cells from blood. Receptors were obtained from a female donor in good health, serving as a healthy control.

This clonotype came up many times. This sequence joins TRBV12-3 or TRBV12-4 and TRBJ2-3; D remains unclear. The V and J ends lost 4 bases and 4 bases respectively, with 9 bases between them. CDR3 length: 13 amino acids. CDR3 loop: CASSSRFSDTQYF. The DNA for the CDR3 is TGTGCCAGCAGTTCCAGGTTCTCAGATACGCAGTATTTT.

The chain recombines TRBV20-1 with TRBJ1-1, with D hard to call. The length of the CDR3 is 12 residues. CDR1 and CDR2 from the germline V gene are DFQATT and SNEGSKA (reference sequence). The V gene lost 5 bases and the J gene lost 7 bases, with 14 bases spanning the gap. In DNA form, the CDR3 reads TGCAGTGCTCTTGGTTTGGCGGATGAAGCTTTCTTT. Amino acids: CSALGLADEAFF.

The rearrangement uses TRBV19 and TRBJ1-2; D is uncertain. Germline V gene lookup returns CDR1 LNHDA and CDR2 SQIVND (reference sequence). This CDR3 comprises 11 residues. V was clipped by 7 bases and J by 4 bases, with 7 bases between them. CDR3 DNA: TGTGCCAGTATGGAAGCCTATGGCTACACCTTC. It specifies CASMEAYGYTF.

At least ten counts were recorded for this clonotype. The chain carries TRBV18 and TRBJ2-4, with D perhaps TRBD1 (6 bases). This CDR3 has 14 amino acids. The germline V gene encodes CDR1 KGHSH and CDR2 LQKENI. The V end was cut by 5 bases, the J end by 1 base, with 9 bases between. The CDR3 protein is CASSNREAKNIQYF. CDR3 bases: TGTGCCAGCTCAAACAGGGAGGCCAAAAACATTCAGTACTTC.

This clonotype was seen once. CDR3 region: CASSHWGGNQPQHF. DNA of the CDR3: TGTGCCAGCAGTCACTGGGGCGGCAATCAGCCCCAGCATTTT. The chain carries TRBV6-2 or TRBV6-3 and TRBJ1-5; tentative D call: TRBD1 (5 bases). CDR3 length equals 14 residues. V was clipped by 5 bases and J by 2 bases, with 10 bases between them. The germline V gene has CDR1 MNHEY and CDR2 SVGEGT.

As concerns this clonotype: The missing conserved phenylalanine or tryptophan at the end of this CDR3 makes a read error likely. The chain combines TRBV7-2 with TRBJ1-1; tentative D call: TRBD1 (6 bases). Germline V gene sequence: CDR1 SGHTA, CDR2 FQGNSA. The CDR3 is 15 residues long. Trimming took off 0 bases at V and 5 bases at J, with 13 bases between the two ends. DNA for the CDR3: TGTGCCAGCAGCTTAGCCCCGACAGGATATACTGAAGCTTTCCTT. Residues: CASSLAPTGYTEAFL.

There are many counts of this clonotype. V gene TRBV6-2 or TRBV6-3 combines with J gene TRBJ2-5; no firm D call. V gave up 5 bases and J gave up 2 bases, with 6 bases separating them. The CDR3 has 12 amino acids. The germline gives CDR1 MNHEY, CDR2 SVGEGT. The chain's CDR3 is CASSTRQETQYF. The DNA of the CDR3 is TGTGCCAGCAGTACGAGACAAGAGACCCAGTACTTC.

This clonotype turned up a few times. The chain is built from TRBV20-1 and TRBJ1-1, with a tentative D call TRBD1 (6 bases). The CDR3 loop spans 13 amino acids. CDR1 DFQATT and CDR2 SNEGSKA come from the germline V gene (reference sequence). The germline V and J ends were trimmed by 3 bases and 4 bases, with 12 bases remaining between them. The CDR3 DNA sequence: TGCAGTGCTAGGGGACATCTCCCCACTGAAGCTTTCTTT. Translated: CSARGHLPTEAFF.

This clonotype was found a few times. CDR3 in DNA: TGTGCCAGCAGGGGCGAAGAAACCGGGGAGCTGTTTTTT. Translated, it gives CASRGEETGELFF. This sequence joins TRBV5-4 and TRBJ2-2; D gene unclear. V shed 5 bases and J shed 5 bases, with 10 bases lying between them. There are 13 residues in the CDR3. The germline CDR1 and CDR2 sequences are SGHNT and YYREEE (reference sequence).

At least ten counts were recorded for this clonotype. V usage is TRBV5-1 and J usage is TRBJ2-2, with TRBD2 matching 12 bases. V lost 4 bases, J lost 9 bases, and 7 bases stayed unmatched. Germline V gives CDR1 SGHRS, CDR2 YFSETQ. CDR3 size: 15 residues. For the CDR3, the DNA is TGCGCCAGCAGCCTCATGGGGACTAGCGGGCGGGAGCTGTTTTTT. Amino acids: CASSLMGTSGRELFF. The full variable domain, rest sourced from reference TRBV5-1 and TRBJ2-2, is KAGVTQTPRYLIKTRGQQVTLSCSPISGHRSVSWYQQTPGQGLQFLFEYFSETQRNKGNFPGRFSGRQFSNSRSEMNVSTLELGDSALYLCASSLMGTSGRELFFGEGSRLTVL.

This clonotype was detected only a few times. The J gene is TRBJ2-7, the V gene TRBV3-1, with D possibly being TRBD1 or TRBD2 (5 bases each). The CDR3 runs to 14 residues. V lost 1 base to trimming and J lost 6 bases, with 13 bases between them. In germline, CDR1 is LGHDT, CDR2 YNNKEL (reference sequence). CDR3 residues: CASSQGDRWSEQYF. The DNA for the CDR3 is TGTGCCAGCAGCCAAGGGGACCGCTGGTCCGAGCAGTACTTC.

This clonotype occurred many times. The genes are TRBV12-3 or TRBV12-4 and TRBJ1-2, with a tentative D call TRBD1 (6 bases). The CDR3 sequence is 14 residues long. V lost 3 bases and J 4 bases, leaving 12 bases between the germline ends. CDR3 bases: TGTGCCAGCAGTTTGGGAGGGGGGCTCTATGGCTACACCTTC. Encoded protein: CASSLGGGLYGYTF.

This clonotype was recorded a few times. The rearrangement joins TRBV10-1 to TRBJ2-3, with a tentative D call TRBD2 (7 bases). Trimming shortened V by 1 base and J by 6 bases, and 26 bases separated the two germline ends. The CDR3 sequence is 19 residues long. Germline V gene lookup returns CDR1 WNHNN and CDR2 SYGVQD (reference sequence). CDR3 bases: TGCGCCAGCAGTGAGTTGGCTTCGGCGGGGGCAGGGGTGGATGATACGCAGTATTTT. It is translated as CASSELASAGAGVDDTQYF.

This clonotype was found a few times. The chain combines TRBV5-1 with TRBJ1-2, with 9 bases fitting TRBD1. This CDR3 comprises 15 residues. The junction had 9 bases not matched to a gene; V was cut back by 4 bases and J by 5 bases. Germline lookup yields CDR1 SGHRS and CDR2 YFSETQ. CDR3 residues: CASSPQGQGGYGYTF. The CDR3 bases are TGCGCCAGCAGCCCTCAGGGACAGGGTGGGTATGGCTACACCTTC.

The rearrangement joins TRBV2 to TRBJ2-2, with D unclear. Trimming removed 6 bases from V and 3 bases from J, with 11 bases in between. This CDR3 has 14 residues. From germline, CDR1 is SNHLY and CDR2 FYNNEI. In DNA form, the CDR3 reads TGTGCCAGCAGGGGAAGTGAGGACACCGGGGAGCTGTTTTTT. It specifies CASRGSEDTGELFF. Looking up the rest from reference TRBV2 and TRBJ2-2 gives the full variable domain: EPEVTQTPSHQVTQMGQEVILRCVPISNHLYFYWYRQILGQKVEFLVSFYNNEISEKSEIFDDQFSVERPDGSNFTLKIRSTKLEDSAMYFCASRGSEDTGELFFGEGSRLTVL.

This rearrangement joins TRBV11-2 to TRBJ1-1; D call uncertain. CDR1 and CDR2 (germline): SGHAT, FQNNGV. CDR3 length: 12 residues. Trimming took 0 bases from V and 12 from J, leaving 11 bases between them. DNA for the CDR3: TGTGCCAGCAGCTTAGACCGCATCGGGACTTTCTTT. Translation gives CASSLDRIGTFF.

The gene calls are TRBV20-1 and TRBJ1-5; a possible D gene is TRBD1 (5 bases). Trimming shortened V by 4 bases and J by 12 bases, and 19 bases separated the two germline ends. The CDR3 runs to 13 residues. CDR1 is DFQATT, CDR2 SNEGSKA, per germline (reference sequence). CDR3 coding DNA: TGCAGTGCTACAAGCTCATACTCAGGGCACCAGCATTTT. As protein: CSATSSYSGHQHF.

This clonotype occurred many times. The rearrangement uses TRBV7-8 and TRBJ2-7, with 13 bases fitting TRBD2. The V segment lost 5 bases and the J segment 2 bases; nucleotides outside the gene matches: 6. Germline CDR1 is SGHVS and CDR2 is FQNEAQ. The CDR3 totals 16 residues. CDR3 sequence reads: CASSPGLAGDPYEQYF. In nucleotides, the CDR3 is TGTGCCAGCAGCCCCGGACTAGCGGGAGACCCCTACGAGCAGTACTTC.

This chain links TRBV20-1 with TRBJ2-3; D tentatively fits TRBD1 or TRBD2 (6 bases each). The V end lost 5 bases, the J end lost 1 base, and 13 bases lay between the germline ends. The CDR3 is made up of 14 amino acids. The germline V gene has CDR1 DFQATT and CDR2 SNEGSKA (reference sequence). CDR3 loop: CSAGGGHGTDTQYF. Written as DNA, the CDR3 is TGCAGTGCTGGAGGGGGGCACGGCACAGATACGCAGTATTTT.

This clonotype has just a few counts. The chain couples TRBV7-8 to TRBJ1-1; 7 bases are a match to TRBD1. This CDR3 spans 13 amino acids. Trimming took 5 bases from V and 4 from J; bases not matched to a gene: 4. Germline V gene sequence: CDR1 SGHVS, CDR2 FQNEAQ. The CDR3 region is CASSQTGSTEAFF. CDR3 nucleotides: TGTGCCAGCAGCCAGACAGGGTCCACTGAAGCTTTCTTT.

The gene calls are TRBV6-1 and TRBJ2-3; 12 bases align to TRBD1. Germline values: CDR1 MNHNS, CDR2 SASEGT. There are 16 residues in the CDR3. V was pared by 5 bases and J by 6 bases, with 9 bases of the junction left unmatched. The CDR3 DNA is TGTGCCAGCAGTAGCGGAGGGACAGGGGGCGCGGATACGCAGTATTTT. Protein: CASSSGGTGGADTQYF.

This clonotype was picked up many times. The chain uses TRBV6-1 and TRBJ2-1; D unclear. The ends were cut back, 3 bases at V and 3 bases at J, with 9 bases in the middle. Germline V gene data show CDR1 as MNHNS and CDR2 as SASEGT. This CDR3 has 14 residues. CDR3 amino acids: CASSDVRIYNEQFF. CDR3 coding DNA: TGTGCCAGCAGTGATGTCAGAATCTACAATGAGCAGTTCTTC.

The CDR3: CASSQRTSGSPDFSTDTQYF. The CDR3 coding sequence is TGTGCCAGCAGCCAGAGGACTAGCGGGAGCCCGGACTTTAGCACAGATACGCAGTATTTT. The genes are TRBV7-9 and TRBJ2-3; 13 nucleotides agree with TRBD2. CDR1 and CDR2 from the germline V gene are SEHNR and FQNEAQ (reference sequence). The CDR3 is 20 amino acids. The V segment lost 5 bases and the J segment 0 bases; nucleotides outside the gene matches: 14.

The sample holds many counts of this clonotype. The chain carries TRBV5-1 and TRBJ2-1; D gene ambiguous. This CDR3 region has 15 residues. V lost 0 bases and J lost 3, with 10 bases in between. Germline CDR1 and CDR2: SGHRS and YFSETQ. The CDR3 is CASSLEGSIYNEQFF. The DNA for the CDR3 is TGCGCCAGCAGCTTGGAGGGCTCCATCTACAATGAGCAGTTCTTC.

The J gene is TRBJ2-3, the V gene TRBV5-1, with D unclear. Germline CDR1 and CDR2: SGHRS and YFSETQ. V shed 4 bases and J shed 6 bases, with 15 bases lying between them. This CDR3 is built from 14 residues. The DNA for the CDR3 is TGCGCCAGCAGCCCAGCTCCCGGAGCCGATACGCAGTATTTT. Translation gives CASSPAPGADTQYF.

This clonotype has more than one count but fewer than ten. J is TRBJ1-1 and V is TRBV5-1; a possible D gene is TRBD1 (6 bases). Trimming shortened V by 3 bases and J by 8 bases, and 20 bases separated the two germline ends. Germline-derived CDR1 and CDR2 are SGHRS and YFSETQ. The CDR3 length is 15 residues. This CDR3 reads CASSSGQPLGEEAFF. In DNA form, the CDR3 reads TGCGCCAGCAGCTCCGGACAGCCCCTGGGGGAGGAAGCTTTCTTT. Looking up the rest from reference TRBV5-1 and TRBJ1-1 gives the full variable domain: KAGVTQTPRYLIKTRGQQVTLSCSPISGHRSVSWYQQTPGQGLQFLFEYFSETQRNKGNFPGRFSGRQFSNSRSEMNVSTLELGDSALYLCASSSGQPLGEEAFFGQGTRLTVV.

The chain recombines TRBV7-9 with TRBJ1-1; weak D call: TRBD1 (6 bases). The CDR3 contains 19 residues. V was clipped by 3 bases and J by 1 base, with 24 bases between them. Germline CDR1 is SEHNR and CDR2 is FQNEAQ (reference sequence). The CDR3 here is CASSFMVAQRAGQNTEAFF. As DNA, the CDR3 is TGTGCCAGCAGCTTTATGGTTGCACAGAGAGCGGGACAGAACACTGAAGCTTTCTTT.

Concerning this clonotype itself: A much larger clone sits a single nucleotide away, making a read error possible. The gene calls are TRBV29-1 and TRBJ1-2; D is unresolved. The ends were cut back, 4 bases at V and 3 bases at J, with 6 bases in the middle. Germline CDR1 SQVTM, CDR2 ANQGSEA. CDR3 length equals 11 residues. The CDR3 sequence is CSVAQYYGYTF. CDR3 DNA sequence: TGCAGCGTTGCACAGTACTATGGCTACACCTTC.